This T cell receptor beta chain was profiled in a study of blood T cell repertoires in COVID-19. Study details: COVID-19 samples collected from the United States, Italy and Spain covered acute and convalescent phases. PBMCs, B-cell-depleted T cells, or T cells were the source of the cDNA or gDNA that made up the material.

With V trimmed by 5 bases and J by 3 bases, 3 bases remained unmatched. Germline V gene lookup returns CDR1 SGHVS and CDR2 FNYEAQ. CDR3 length: 15 residues. Per the study methods: The assay estimated nucleated cells by amplifying reference gene primers. Sequenced by immunoSEQ multiplex PCR; TCRdb stores in-frame clones only, minus some. The V and J calls and clone size were taken over from that table, and D and trimming were inferred from the DNA. This table holds 35,000 to 50,000 clones, around 88% found once. This sequence originates from a human donor in a cohort sampled during active COVID-19. This sequence joins TRBV7-6 and TRBJ2-3, with 12 bases lining up with TRBD2. Specimen: peripheral blood. CDR3 in DNA: TGTGCCAGCAGCGTAGGGACTAGCGGGACAGATACGCAGTATTTT. It encodes CASSVGTSGTDTQYF.